This is a list of T cell receptor beta chains from one sample in a study of glioma-infiltrating T cells. TCRdb re-analysed the multiplex PCR reads in MiXCR, keeping a single row per CDR3 protein. This sample yields 170,000 or so distinct CDR3 sequences, of which around 45% are seen a single time; roughly 5.2% belongs to the top ten. The material sequenced was glioma tissue, nonneoplastic brain tissue, or PBMCs (not recorded which). Receptors were obtained from a human donor with low-grade glioma or glioblastoma, undergoing nonglioma brain surgery, or in good health (not recorded which). Each CDR3 is given without its conserved first and last residue. The order of the fields is J gene, V gene, clone size, CDR3 protein. Size tells how often a clone was seen (once, few, many) or the class of an expanded clone, and some rows leave it out.

>TRBJ2-7|TRBV6-6|.
ASRKGWDHEQY
>TRBJ2-1|TRBV20-1|.
SARGLATSEIYEQF
>TRBJ2-7|TRBV6-6|few
ASSDRAYEQY
>TRBJ1-6|TRBV28|many
ASSFPGPNSPLH
>TRBJ1-5|TRBV3-1|few
ASRAGTGPNQPQH
>TRBJ2-1|TRBV28|many
ASSLVDPRLNEQF
>TRBJ2-5|TRBV27|.
ASSPLGAGRETKY
>TRBJ2-7|TRBV25-1|.
ASLPSGQGLREQY
>TRBJ2-1|TRBV27|many
ASSGGGQGYNEQF
>TRBJ2-7|TRBV6-1|.
AGSEAWTGSEKY
>TRBJ2-1|TRBV3-1|.
ASSQASGSYNEQF
>TRBJ2-1|TRBV7-2|.
ASSSPDRQVFEQF
>TRBJ1-1|TRBV6-2/TRBV6-3|medium-sized
ASSYFRQDEAF
>TRBJ2-5|TRBV7-6|few
ASSLVATSGSRETQY
>TRBJ2-1|TRBV11-3|few
ASSLGLTEQF
>TRBJ1-1|TRBV6-2/TRBV6-3|many
ASSYATEAF
>TRBJ1-1|TRBV28|many
ASSEQGYTEAF
>TRBJ1-1|TRBV20-1|many
SARGTIAQPYTEAF
>TRBJ2-1|TRBV29-1|.
SGKTRGSGKNEQF
>TRBJ1-2|TRBV5-4|.
ASSLELEAYGYT
>TRBJ2-1|TRBV10-3|.
AISLPPGVGNEQF
>TRBJ2-7|TRBV5-6|.
ASRTRDYEQY
>TRBJ2-1|TRBV5-4|.
ASSPLARQDNEQF
>TRBJ2-5|TRBV20-1|many
SVLGRTQETQY
>TRBJ2-1|TRBV7-9|few
ASSKGQGSRNEQF
>TRBJ1-3|TRBV7-9|.
ASSLSGNNIY
>TRBJ1-1|TRBV25-1|.
ASTEDMKTEAF
>TRBJ1-3|TRBV12-3/TRBV12-4|once
ASSLRQGNTIY
>TRBJ2-6|TRBV28|.
ASSLIDGSGGNVLT
>TRBJ2-1|TRBV7-8|many
ASSLGTGINEQF
>TRBJ1-1|TRBV7-2|many
ASRTYVGEAF
>TRBJ2-5|TRBV6-1|many
ASSPTQGAGETQY
>TRBJ2-5|TRBV20-1|.
SDRATGVKETQC
>TRBJ1-5|TRBV30|.
AWSFRDRVDQPQH
>TRBJ2-1|TRBV6-5|.
ARSYSGGIYEQF
>TRBJ2-3|TRBV7-2|many
ASSHRLAGTDTQY
>TRBJ1-2|TRBV20-1|.
GASTAPGYT
>TRBJ2-6|TRBV6-1|many
AIRESSGANVLT
>TRBJ1-5|TRBV20-1|many
SARDLRAPNQPQH
>TRBJ2-1|TRBV20-1|many
SASSRMRSNEQF
>TRBJ2-2|TRBV5-1|.
ASSPRVAGGPANTGELF
>TRBJ2-3|TRBV11-3|.
ASSQTTDTQY
>TRBJ1-1|TRBV6-6|many
ASSYSLRVHTEAF
>TRBJ2-3|TRBV28|once
ASRGGDTDTQY